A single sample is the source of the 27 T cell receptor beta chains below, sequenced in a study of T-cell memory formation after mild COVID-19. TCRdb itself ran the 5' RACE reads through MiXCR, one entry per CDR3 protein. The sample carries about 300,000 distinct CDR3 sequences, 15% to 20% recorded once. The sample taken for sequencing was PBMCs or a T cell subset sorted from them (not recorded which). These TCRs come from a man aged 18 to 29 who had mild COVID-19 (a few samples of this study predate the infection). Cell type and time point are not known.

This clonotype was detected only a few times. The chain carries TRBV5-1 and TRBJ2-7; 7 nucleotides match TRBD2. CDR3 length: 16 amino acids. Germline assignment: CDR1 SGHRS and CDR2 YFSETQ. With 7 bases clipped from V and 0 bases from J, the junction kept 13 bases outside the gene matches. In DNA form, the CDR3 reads TGCGCCAGCTTCGGGAGGCCCCTATTCAGCTCCTACGAGCAGTACGTC. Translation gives CASFGRPLFSSYEQYV.

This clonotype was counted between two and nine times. This CDR3 is CASSLDLTYEQYF. The CDR3 region has the DNA TGTGCCAGCAGCTTAGACTTAACTTACGAGCAGTACTTC. The chain employs TRBV11-2 and TRBJ2-7; D is undetermined. This CDR3 spans 13 amino acids. Germline loops: CDR1 SGHAT, CDR2 FQNNGV. The V end lost 0 bases, the J end lost 4 bases, and 7 bases lay between the germline ends.

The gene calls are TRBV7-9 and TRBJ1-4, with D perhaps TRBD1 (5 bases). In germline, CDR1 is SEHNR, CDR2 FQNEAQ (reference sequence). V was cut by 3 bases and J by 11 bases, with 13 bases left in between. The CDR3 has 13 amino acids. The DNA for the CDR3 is TGTGCCAGCAGCTTTACCACCGAGGGGAAACTGTTTTTT. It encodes CASSFTTEGKLFF.

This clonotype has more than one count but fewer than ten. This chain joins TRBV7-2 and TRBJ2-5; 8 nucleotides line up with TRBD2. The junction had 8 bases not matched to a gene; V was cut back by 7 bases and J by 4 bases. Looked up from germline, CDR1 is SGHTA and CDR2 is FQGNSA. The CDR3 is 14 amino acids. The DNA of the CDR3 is TGTGCCAGCACCACTTTCGGGGGGGCAGAGACCCAGTACTTC. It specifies CASTTFGGAETQYF.

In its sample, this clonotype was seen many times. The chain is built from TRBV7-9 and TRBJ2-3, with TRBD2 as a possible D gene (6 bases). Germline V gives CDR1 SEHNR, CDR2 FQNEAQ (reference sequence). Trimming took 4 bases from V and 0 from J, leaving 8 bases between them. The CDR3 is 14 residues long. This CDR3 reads CASSSGTSTDTQYF. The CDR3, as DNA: TGTGCCAGCAGCTCCGGGACTAGCACAGATACGCAGTATTTT.

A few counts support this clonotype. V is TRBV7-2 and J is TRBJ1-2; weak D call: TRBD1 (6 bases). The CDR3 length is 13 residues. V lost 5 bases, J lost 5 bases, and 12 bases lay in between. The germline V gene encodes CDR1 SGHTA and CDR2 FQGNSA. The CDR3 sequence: CASSLNRVYGYTF. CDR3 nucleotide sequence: TGTGCCAGCAGCCTAAACAGGGTTTATGGCTACACCTTC.

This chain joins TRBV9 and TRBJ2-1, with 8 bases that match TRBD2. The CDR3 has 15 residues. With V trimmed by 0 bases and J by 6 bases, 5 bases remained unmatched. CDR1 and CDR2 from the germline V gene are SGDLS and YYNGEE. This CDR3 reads CASSVDGGAINEQFF. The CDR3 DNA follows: TGTGCCAGCAGCGTAGACGGGGGGGCAATCAATGAGCAGTTCTTC.

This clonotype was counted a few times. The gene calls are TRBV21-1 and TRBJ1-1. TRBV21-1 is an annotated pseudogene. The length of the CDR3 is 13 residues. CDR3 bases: TGTGCCAGCCCGAGGGCGGGGGGAACTGAAGCTTTCTTT. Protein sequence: CASPRAGGTEAFF.

CDR3 in amino acids: CASRERQGPSDTQYF. CDR3 DNA: TGCGCCAGCCGCGAGAGACAGGGGCCCTCGGATACGCAGTATTTT. The chain couples TRBV5-1 to TRBJ2-3; 8 bases agree with TRBD1. V lost 7 bases and J lost 6; bases outside the gene matches: 13. CDR1 is SGHRS and CDR2 is YFSETQ in the germline V gene. CDR3 size: 15 residues.

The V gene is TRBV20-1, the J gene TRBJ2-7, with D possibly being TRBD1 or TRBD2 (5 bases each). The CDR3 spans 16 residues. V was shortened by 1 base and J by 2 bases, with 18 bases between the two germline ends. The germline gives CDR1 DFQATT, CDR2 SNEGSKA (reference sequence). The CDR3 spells CSARVLEGTLPYEQYF. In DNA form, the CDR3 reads TGCAGTGCTAGAGTGTTAGAGGGGACCTTACCCTACGAGCAGTACTTC.

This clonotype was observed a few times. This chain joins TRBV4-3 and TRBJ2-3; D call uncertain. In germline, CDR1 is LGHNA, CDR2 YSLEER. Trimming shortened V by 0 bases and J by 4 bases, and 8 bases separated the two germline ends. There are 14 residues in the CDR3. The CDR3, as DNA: TGCGCCAGCAGCCAAGATCGAAGGTCAGATACGCAGTATTTT. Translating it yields CASSQDRRSDTQYF.

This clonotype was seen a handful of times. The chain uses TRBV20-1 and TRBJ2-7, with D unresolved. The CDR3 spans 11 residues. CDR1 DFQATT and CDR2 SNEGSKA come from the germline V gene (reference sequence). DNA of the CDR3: TGCAGCATTGACGGTTCCTACGAGCAGTACTTC. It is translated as CSIDGSYEQYF.

CDR3: CSARPPSSYEQYV. CDR3 coding DNA: TGCAGTGCTAGGCCGCCCAGCTCCTACGAGCAGTACGTC. The chain employs TRBV20-1 and TRBJ2-7; no firm D call. Trimming removed 3 bases from V and 0 bases from J, with 9 bases in between. In germline, CDR1 is DFQATT, CDR2 SNEGSKA (reference sequence). The CDR3 extends over 13 amino acids.

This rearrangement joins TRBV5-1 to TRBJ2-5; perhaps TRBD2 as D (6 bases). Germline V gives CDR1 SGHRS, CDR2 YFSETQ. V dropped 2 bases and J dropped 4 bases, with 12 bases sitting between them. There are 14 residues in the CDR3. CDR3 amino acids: CASSFPGVGETQYF. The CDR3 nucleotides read TGCGCCAGCAGCTTCCCGGGGGTTGGAGAGACCCAGTACTTC.

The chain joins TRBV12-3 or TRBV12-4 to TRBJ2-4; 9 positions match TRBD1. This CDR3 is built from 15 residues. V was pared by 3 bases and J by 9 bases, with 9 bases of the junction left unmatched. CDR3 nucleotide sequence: TGTGCCAGCAGTTTGAGTACAGGGGGCTTGGGCATTCAGTACTTC. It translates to CASSLSTGGLGIQYF.

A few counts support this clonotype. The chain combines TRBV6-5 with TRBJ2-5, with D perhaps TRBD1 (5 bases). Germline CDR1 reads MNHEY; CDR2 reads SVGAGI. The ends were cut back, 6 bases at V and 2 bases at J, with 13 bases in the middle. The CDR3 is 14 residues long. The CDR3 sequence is CASRRRDSQETQYF. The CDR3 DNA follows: TGTGCCAGCAGACGCCGCGACAGTCAAGAGACCCAGTACTTC.

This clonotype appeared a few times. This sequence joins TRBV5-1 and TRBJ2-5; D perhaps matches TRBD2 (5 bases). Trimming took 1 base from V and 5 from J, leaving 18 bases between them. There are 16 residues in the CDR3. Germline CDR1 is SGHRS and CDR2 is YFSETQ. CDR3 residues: CASSLRSSGSEETQYF. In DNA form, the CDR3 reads TGCGCCAGCAGCTTGCGTTCTTCGGGGTCGGAGGAGACCCAGTACTTC. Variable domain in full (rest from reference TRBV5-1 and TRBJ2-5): KAGVTQTPRYLIKTRGQQVTLSCSPISGHRSVSWYQQTPGQGLQFLFEYFSETQRNKGNFPGRFSGRQFSNSRSEMNVSTLELGDSALYLCASSLRSSGSEETQYFGPGTRLLVL.

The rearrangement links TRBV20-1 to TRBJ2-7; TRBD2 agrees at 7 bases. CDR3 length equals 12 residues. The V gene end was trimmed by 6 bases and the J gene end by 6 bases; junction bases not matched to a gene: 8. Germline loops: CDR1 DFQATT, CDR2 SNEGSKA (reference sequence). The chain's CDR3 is CSAPRGEGEQYF. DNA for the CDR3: TGCAGTGCCCCACGCGGGGAGGGCGAGCAGTACTTC.

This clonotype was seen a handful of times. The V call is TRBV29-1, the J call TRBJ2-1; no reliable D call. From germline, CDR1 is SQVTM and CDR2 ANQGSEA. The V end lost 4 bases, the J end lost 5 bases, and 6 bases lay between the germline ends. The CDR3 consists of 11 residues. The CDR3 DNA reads TGCAGCGTTGTAGTTGACAATGAGCAGTTCTTC. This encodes CSVVVDNEQFF.

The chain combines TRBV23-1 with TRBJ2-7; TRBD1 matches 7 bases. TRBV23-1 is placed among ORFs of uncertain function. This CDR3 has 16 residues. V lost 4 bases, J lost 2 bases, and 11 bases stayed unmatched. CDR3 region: CASSPSPRQGAYEQYV. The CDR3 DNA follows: TGCGCCAGCAGTCCGAGCCCCAGACAGGGTGCCTACGAGCAGTACGTC.

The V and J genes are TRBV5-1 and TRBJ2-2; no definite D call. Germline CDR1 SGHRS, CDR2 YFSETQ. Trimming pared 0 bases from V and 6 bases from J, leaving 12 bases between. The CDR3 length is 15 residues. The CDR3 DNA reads TGCGCCAGCAGCTTGGGCCTTATTACCGCCGGGGAGCTGTTTTTT. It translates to CASSLGLITAGELFF.

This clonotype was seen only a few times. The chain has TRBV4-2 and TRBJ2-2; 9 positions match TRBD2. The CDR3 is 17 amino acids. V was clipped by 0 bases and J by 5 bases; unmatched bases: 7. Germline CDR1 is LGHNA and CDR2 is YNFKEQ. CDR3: CASSQESSGGQTGELFF. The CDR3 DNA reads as TGTGCCAGCAGCCAAGAATCAAGCGGGGGGCAGACCGGGGAGCTGTTTTTT.

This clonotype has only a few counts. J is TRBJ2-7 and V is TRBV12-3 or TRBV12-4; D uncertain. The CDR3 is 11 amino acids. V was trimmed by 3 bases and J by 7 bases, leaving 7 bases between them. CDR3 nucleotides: TGTGCCAGCAGTTTTAGGCGGGAGCAGTACTTC. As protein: CASSFRREQYF.

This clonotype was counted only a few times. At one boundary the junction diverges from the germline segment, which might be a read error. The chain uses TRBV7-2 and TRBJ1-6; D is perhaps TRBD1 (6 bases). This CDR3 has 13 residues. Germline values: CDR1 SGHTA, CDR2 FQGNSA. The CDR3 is CASRLGGRWPLHF. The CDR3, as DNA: TGTGCCAGCAGATTAGGGGGTAGGTGGCCCCTCCACTTT. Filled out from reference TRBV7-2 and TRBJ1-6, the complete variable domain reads GAGVSQSPSNKVTEKGKDVELRCDPISGHTALYWYRQSLGQGLEFLIYFQGNSAPDKSGLPSDRFSAERTGGSVSTLTIQRTQQEDSAVYLCASRLGGRWPLHFGNGTRLTVT.

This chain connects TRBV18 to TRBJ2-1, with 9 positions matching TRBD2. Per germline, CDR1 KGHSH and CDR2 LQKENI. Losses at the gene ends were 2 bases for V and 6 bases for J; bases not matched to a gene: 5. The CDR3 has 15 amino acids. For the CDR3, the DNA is TGTGCCAGCTCACCATCCGGGACTAGCTTCAATGAGCAGTTCTTC. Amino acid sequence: CASSPSGTSFNEQFF.

CDR3 bases: TGCAGTGCTAGAGCAGGGGGCCGTAAGACGGGCTACACCTTC. Translation gives CSARAGGRKTGYTF. This sequence joins TRBV20-1 and TRBJ1-2, with 8 bases aligning to TRBD1. The J segment lost 8 bases and the V segment lost 1 base, leaving 9 bases of the junction unmatched. Germline CDR1 reads DFQATT; CDR2 reads SNEGSKA (reference sequence). CDR3 size: 14 residues.

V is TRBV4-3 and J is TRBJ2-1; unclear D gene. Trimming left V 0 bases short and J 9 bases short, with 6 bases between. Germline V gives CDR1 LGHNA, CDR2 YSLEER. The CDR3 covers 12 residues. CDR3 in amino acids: CASSQEFGEQFF. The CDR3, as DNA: TGCGCCAGCAGCCAAGAGTTCGGTGAGCAGTTCTTC.